This is a list of T cell receptor beta chains from one sample in a study of T cell responses to AZD1222 COVID-19 vaccine. Sequencing used immunoSEQ multiplex PCR; TCRdb keeps in-frame clones, though not all of them. The data hold 60,000 to 85,000 clones, with 65% to 80% observed a single time. Sample: peripheral blood, taken 28 days after the second dose of the MenACWY control vaccine. The source is an adult who received the MenACWY meningococcal vaccine as a control. Both conserved end residues are part of each CDR3. Fields, in order: D gene, V gene, J gene, clone size, CDR3 protein, CDR3 DNA. The D gene is left open where the match is weak. Clone size is not always given. Where it is, it says once, few, many or a class for expanded clones.

TRBD1,TRBV9,TRBJ2-5,NA,CASSPGDRREETQYF,TGTGCCAGCAGCCCTGGGGACAGACGAGAAGAGACCCAGTACTTC
TRBD1,TRBV6-5,TRBJ1-2,NA,CASSTGTGRIYGYTF,TGTGCCAGCAGTACCGGGACAGGGAGGATCTATGGCTACACCTTC
NA,TRBV19,TRBJ2-1,NA,CASNERTAAPNEQFF,TGTGCCAGTAATGAACGGACGGCCGCCCCCAATGAGCAGTTCTTC
NA,TRBV18,TRBJ2-5,NA,CASSTGWGQETQYF,TGTGCCAGCTCAACGGGATGGGGGCAAGAGACCCAGTACTTC
NA,TRBV4-3,TRBJ2-3,NA,CASSQDVGEADTQYF,TGCGCCAGCAGCCAAGATGTGGGTGAGGCAGATACGCAGTATTTT
NA,TRBV24-1,TRBJ1-1,NA,CATSGGAQREAFF,TGTGCCACCAGTGGAGGAGCCCAACGTGAAGCTTTCTTT
NA,TRBV28,TRBJ1-1,NA,CASSLRGLRRNTEAFF,TGTGCCAGCAGTTTAAGGGGCCTACGGAGGAACACTGAAGCTTTCTTT
NA,TRBV19,TRBJ1-2,once,CASSIQSPNYGYTF,TGTGCCAGTAGTATCCAGTCCCCAAACTATGGCTACACCTTC
NA,TRBV29-1,TRBJ1-2,many,CSVTGTDDLGYGYTF,TGCAGCGTCACCGGGACGGACGACTTAGGGTATGGCTACACCTTC
TRBD1,TRBV4-3,TRBJ2-7,NA,CASSQEVQGAGSYEQYF,TGCGCCAGCAGCCAAGAAGTGCAGGGGGCAGGCTCCTACGAGCAGTACTTC
NA,TRBV27,TRBJ1-1,once,CASSALWGENTEAFF,TGTGCCAGCAGTGCCTTATGGGGGGAGAACACTGAAGCTTTCTTT
NA,TRBV18,TRBJ2-1,few,CASSPSPIIHEQFF,TGTGCCAGCTCACCCTCTCCAATTATTCATGAGCAGTTCTTC
TRBD1,TRBV7-9,TRBJ1-4,NA,CASSLDRGKLFF,TGTGCCAGCAGCTTAGACAGGGGGAAACTGTTTTTT
NA,TRBV5-1,TRBJ1-2,NA,CASSLGRGDGYTF,TGCGCCAGCAGCTTGGGTAGGGGTGATGGCTACACCTTC
TRBD1,TRBV30,TRBJ1-5,NA,CAWGTGGDSNQPQHF,TGTGCCTGGGGGACAGGGGGCGACAGCAATCAGCCCCAGCATTTT
NA,TRBV7-9,TRBJ1-1,NA,CASSSELNTEAFF,TGTGCCAGCAGCTCCGAGTTAAACACTGAAGCTTTCTTT
NA,TRBV5-1,TRBJ1-1,NA,CASSETQNTEAFF,TGCGCCAGCAGCGAGACCCAGAACACTGAAGCTTTCTTT
NA,TRBV6-5,TRBJ2-7,few,CASSYASSGYEQYF,TGTGCCAGCAGTTACGCATCCTCCGGCTACGAGCAGTACTTC
NA,TRBV19,TRBJ1-4,NA,CASSLHGGVGEMIKLFF,TGTGCCAGTAGCTTACACGGAGGGGTCGGGGAAATGATAAAACTGTTTTTT
NA,TRBV6-5,TRBJ1-5,NA,CASRDLGSNQPQHF,TGTGCCAGCAGGGACCTTGGTAGCAATCAGCCCCAGCATTTT
TRBD1,TRBV28,TRBJ2-5,NA,CASTAAGGEETQYF,TGTGCCAGCACTGCGGCAGGGGGCGAAGAGACCCAGTACTTC
NA,TRBV5-5,TRBJ1-6,NA,CASSLKADPYNSPLHF,TGTGCCAGCAGCTTGAAGGCCGACCCCTATAATTCACCCCTCCACTTT
NA,TRBV30,TRBJ2-1,NA,CSCNGLYNEQFF,TGTTCCTGTAACGGGCTTTACAATGAGCAGTTCTTC
NA,TRBV11-2,TRBJ2-7,NA,CASSPDLSYEQYF,TGTGCCAGCAGCCCAGACCTCTCCTACGAGCAGTACTTC
NA,TRBV6-1,TRBJ1-2,NA,CASSDYGTYGYTF,TGTGCCAGCAGTGACTACGGAACCTATGGCTACACCTTC
NA,TRBV5-4,TRBJ2-1,NA,CASGRGSGDYNEQFF,TGTGCCAGCGGCCGGGGTAGCGGAGATTACAATGAGCAGTTCTTC
NA,TRBV18,TRBJ1-2,NA,CASSPGVANYGYTF,TGTGCCAGCTCACCAGGAGTCGCTAACTATGGCTACACCTTC
NA,TRBV5-1,TRBJ2-1,NA,CASSLAGNEQFF,TGCGCCAGCAGCTTGGCTGGGAATGAGCAGTTCTTC
NA,TRBV4-3,TRBJ2-2,NA,CASSQERGELFF,TGCGCCAGCAGCCAAGAGAGGGGGGAGCTGTTTTTT
NA,TRBV2,TRBJ1-1,NA,CASSGEGWAEAFF,TGTGCCAGCAGTGGAGAGGGTTGGGCTGAAGCTTTCTTT
TRBD1,TRBV24-1,TRBJ2-2,NA,CTTLVEIPSWGQDVGELFF,TGTACAACCTTAGTAGAGATTCCGAGTTGGGGACAGGATGTCGGGGAGCTGTTTTTT
TRBD2,TRBV24-1,TRBJ2-1,NA,CATSSYGGGYNEQFF,TGTGCCACCAGTTCTTACGGCGGGGGCTACAATGAGCAGTTCTTC
NA,TRBV19,TRBJ1-5,NA,CASSMLRNRDSLQPQHF,TGTGCCAGTAGTATGTTGAGGAACAGGGACTCTTTACAGCCCCAGCATTTT
TRBD1,TRBV5-8,TRBJ1-1,NA,CASSSAGTPGGGTEAFF,TGTGCCAGCAGCTCTGCCGGGACACCAGGGGGGGGGACTGAAGCTTTCTTT
TRBD1,TRBV5-1,TRBJ2-1,NA,CASSRSGTGGHNEQFF,TGCGCCAGCAGCCGGTCGGGTACAGGGGGGCACAATGAGCAGTTCTTC
TRBD2,TRBV7-3,TRBJ2-3,NA,CASSLTPSGTEADTQYF,TGTGCCAGCAGCTTAACCCCTAGCGGGACAGAGGCAGATACGCAGTATTTT
NA,TRBV18,TRBJ1-1,NA,CASTEQIGDTEAFF,TGTGCCAGCACCGAACAGATCGGGGACACTGAAGCTTTCTTT
TRBD1,TRBV2,TRBJ1-4,once,CASRGGTGLNEKLFF,TGTGCCAGCAGGGGCGGGACAGGTCTAAATGAAAAACTGTTTTTT
NA,TRBV3-1/TRBV3-2,TRBJ2-2,NA,CASSQVNTGELFF,TGTGCCAGCAGCCAAGTCAACACCGGGGAGCTGTTTTTT
NA,TRBV3-1/TRBV3-2,TRBJ1-1,NA,CASSQTSLGEAFF,TGTGCCAGCAGCCAAACTTCATTGGGGGAAGCTTTCTTT
NA,TRBV19,TRBJ2-2,NA,CASSRNRGGSTGELFF,TGTGCCAGTAGTAGGAACAGGGGGGGGAGCACCGGGGAGCTGTTTTTT
NA,TRBV19,TRBJ2-1,NA,CASSASGTLAGNEQFF,TGTGCCAGTAGTGCATCCGGGACCCTGGCGGGGAATGAGCAGTTCTTC
TRBD2,TRBV10-3,TRBJ2-2,NA,CATRGTSGRGTGELFF,TGTGCCACCCGAGGGACTAGCGGGAGAGGGACCGGGGAGCTGTTTTTT
NA,TRBV19,TRBJ1-5,NA,CASQTSHGVNNQPQHF,TGTGCCAGTCAGACCTCCCACGGGGTCAACAATCAGCCCCAGCATTTT
NA,TRBV5-6,TRBJ1-2,once,CASSLRRQLGYTF,TGTGCCAGCAGCTTGAGGCGGCAGCTTGGCTACACCTTC
TRBD1,TRBV6-5,TRBJ1-6,few,CASSYRQGGDSPLHF,TGTGCCAGCAGTTACCGCCAGGGGGGAGATTCACCCCTCCACTTT
TRBD1,TRBV12-3/TRBV12-4,TRBJ1-5,NA,CASSRQGSQPQHF,TGTGCCAGCAGTCGACAGGGGAGTCAGCCCCAGCATTTT
TRBD1,TRBV19,TRBJ1-6,NA,CASSLTGPKNSPLHF,TGTGCCAGTAGTCTGACAGGGCCTAAAAATTCACCCCTCCACTTT
NA,TRBV12-3/TRBV12-4,TRBJ2-5,NA,CASSLHQGETQYF,TGTGCCAGCAGTTTACACCAGGGTGAGACCCAGTACTTC
NA,TRBV27,TRBJ2-3,once,CASGRPTDTQYF,TGTGCCAGCGGGAGACCCACAGATACGCAGTATTTT
NA,TRBV29-1,TRBJ1-1,few,CSVAQAEAFF,TGCAGCGTTGCCCAGGCTGAAGCTTTCTTT
NA,TRBV28,TRBJ1-1,NA,CASSSEGGSGTEAFF,TGTGCCAGCAGTTCAGAAGGGGGGTCGGGTACTGAAGCTTTCTTT
NA,TRBV6-2/TRBV6-3,TRBJ1-2,NA,CASSSNRVNYGYTF,TGTGCCAGCAGTTCCAACCGAGTTAACTATGGCTACACCTTC
TRBD1,TRBV10-3,TRBJ2-7,NA,CAISERQGAGEQYF,TGTGCCATCAGTGAAAGACAGGGGGCCGGCGAGCAGTACTTC
NA,TRBV29-1,TRBJ2-2,NA,CSVAGMGNTGELFF,TGCAGCGTTGCGGGTATGGGAAACACCGGGGAGCTGTTTTTT
NA,TRBV11-1,TRBJ2-7,NA,CASSVTRTEFYEQYF,TGTGCCAGCAGCGTAACGCGGACAGAGTTCTACGAGCAGTACTTC
NA,TRBV11-2,TRBJ1-1,NA,CASSPGGNTEAFF,TGTGCCAGCAGTCCCGGGGGGAACACTGAAGCTTTCTTT
NA,TRBV5-6,TRBJ1-1,NA,CASSTWWTPSLNTEAFF,TGTGCCAGCAGCACGTGGTGGACACCCTCTTTGAACACTGAAGCTTTCTTT
NA,TRBV5-1,TRBJ2-2,NA,CASSTDRSNTGELFF,TGCGCCAGCTCCACGGACAGATCGAACACCGGGGAGCTGTTTTTT
TRBD2,TRBV4-3,TRBJ2-2,NA,CASSQGEGTGELFF,TGCGCCAGCAGCCAAGGGGAGGGAACCGGGGAGCTGTTTTTT